The next 3 T cell receptor beta chains were all read from a single sample in a study of T cell responses to AZD1222 COVID-19 vaccine. Measured with immunoSEQ multiplex PCR; TCRdb has only the in-frame clones, and not every one. The table shows some 130,000 clones, with more than 90% occurring only once. Sequencing was performed on peripheral blood, taken 28 days after the second AZD1222 dose. The source is an adult who received the AZD1222 COVID-19 vaccine.

The chain couples TRBV9 to TRBJ1-1, with 9 positions matching TRBD1. CDR3 size: 15 residues. The germline gives CDR1 SGDLS, CDR2 YYNGEE. The V segment lost 3 bases and the J segment 0 bases; nucleotides outside the gene matches: 3. This chain's CDR3 is CASSENRGLNTEAFF. DNA of the CDR3: TGTGCCAGCAGCGAAAACAGGGGGCTGAACACTGAAGCTTTCTTT.

This chain joins TRBV7-2 and TRBJ1-6; TRBD1 matches 9 bases. With 2 bases clipped from V and 9 bases from J, the junction kept 2 bases outside the gene matches. The CDR3 runs to 14 residues. Germline assignment: CDR1 SGHTA and CDR2 FQGNSA. The CDR3 DNA reads TGTGCCAGCAGCTTAAACAGGGGGCTTTCACCCCTCCACTTT. This sequence encodes CASSLNRGLSPLHF.

The genes are TRBV7-9 and TRBJ1-1; D gene ambiguous. The CDR3 totals 13 residues. Looked up from germline, CDR1 is SEHNR and CDR2 is FQNEAQ (reference sequence). V was shortened by 4 bases and J by 3 bases, with 9 bases between the two germline ends. The CDR3: CASSSIGDTEAFF. CDR3 in DNA: TGTGCCAGCAGCTCAATAGGAGACACTGAAGCTTTCTTT. The full variable domain, completed using reference TRBV7-9 and TRBJ1-1, is DTGVSQNPRHKITKRGQNVTFRCDPISEHNRLYWYRQTLGQGPEFLTYFQNEAQLEKSRLLSDRFSAERPKGSFSTLEIQRTEQGDSAMYLCASSSIGDTEAFFGQGTRLTVV.